This TCR beta chain was identified in a study of blood T cells in healthy people across ages. Alongside a J-beta primer mix, a sample-barcoded 5' primer served in a second PCR lasting roughly 6 to 11 cycles. TCRdb fed the 5' RACE reads into MiXCR, producing one record per CDR3 protein. The repertoire holds some 1,500,000 distinct CDR3 sequences, with approximately 43% as singletons. This clonotype occurred a few times. Its target is unknown. General study findings and limits: The study found more naive CD4+ cells and higher diversity in long-lived than aged donors.

V was shortened by 3 bases and J by 1 base, with 8 bases between the two germline ends. The germline V gene encodes CDR1 SGHTA and CDR2 FQGNSA. This CDR3 spans 14 amino acids. The TCR comes from a woman aged 18-35 years in good health. The J gene is TRBJ2-3, the V gene TRBV7-2; D is undetermined. Sequenced: blood. CDR3: CASSFEIGTDTQYF. The CDR3 region has the DNA TGTGCCAGCAGCTTTGAGATAGGCACAGATACGCAGTATTTT. The whole variable domain, remainder taken from reference TRBV7-2 and TRBJ2-3, is GAGVSQSPSNKVTEKGKDVELRCDPISGHTALYWYRQSLGQGLEFLIYFQGNSAPDKSGLPSDRFSAERTGGSVSTLTIQRTQQEDSAVYLCASSFEIGTDTQYFGPGTRLTVL.